This T cell receptor beta chain was profiled in a study of T cell responses to AZD1222 COVID-19 vaccine. This clone was picked up one time. Here immunoSEQ multiplex PCR was the method, and the copy in TCRdb shows in-frame clones only, minus some. The sample gives approximately 150,000 clones, more than 85% of which show up once; roughly 1.3% is in the top ten. Trimming cost V 6 bases and J 3 bases; bases outside gene matches: 2. Germline CDR1 and CDR2: MNHEY and SMNVEV (reference sequence). This CDR3 comprises 13 residues. The rearrangement uses TRBV27 and TRBJ2-7; 10 nucleotides align to TRBD2. The specimen was peripheral blood, collected 28 days after the second AZD1222 dose. This clonotype was obtained from an adult who received the AZD1222 COVID-19 vaccine. Here the CDR3 reads CASRLAGHYEQYF. DNA of the CDR3: TGTGCCAGCAGACTAGCGGGGCACTACGAGCAGTACTTC.